This T cell receptor beta chain emerged from a study of shared clonotypes between healthy human individuals. The CDR3 has 16 residues. Trimming removed 0 bases at V and 2 bases at J, with 12 bases between. Looked up from germline, CDR1 is SGHRS and CDR2 is YFSETQ. The method was immunoSEQ multiplex PCR; TCRdb's version includes in-frame clones alone and lacks a portion of them. The data show 1.5 million to 2.5 million clones, over 85% seen once. The naive CD8 population came from CD45RO-negative cells selected for CCR7, without terminally differentiated effector memory CD45RA+ cells. A single count supports this clone.

The TCR comes from a man aged 18 to 30 in good health. This chain joins TRBV5-1 and TRBJ1-5; D might be TRBD1 (6 bases). The sequenced sample consisted of naive CD8+ T cells sorted from blood. For the CDR3, the DNA is TGCGCCAGCAGCTTGGGTGGCAGGGGAGGCAATCAGCCCCAGCATTTT. The encoded protein is CASSLGGRGGNQPQHF.